The clone carrying this TCR beta chain was seen ten or more times. Hyperthyroidism, newly diagnosed and lasting under 2 months, affected patients aged 18 to 65. This sample was taken from a study of T cells in Graves' hyperthyroidism and ophthalmopathy. Trimming stripped 6 bases from V and 0 bases from J, with 10 bases between. Germline-derived CDR1 and CDR2 are MNHEY and SVGEGT. The CDR3 is 14 residues long. Amplification yielded TCR beta CDR3 regions, with RNA transcripts as the source. In the first-round RT-PCR of the TCR CDR3, the HTBI primer set was used. From the multiplex PCR reads, TCRdb called clonotypes with MiXCR, one entry per CDR3 protein. The table has under 300,000 distinct CDR3 sequences, roughly 14% seen once.

Material for sequencing was blood. The TCR was taken from a woman aged 30 to 39 with Graves' hyperthyroidism that later progressed to Graves' ophthalmopathy. The rearrangement joins TRBV6-2 or TRBV6-3 to TRBJ2-3; no reliable D call. The CDR3 spells CASRDGSSTDTQYF. The CDR3 coding sequence is TGTGCCAGCAGAGACGGATCTAGCACAGATACGCAGTATTTT.